This T cell receptor beta chain is from a study of beta chain features in type 1 diabetes. The CDR3 extends over 12 amino acids. CDR1 and CDR2 from the germline V gene are SQVTM and ANQGSEA. Remarks on this clone: Antigen: not known.

All of the isolated RNA was reverse transcribed, so expressed TCRB transcripts were sequenced. The method was immunoSEQ multiplex PCR; TCRdb's version includes in-frame clones alone and lacks a portion of them. Seen here are 500,000 to 650,000 clones, over 10% observed once, and the top ten hold more than 0.095%. Study observations and caveats: A moderate, significant TCRB CDR3 shortening appeared in type 1 diabetes across four CD4+ subsets.

The sequenced sample consisted of naive CD4+ T cells from blood. The receptor comes from a man aged 25-45 years with type 1 diabetes. The chain recombines TRBV29-1 with TRBJ2-7; 7 bases are a match to TRBD1. The CDR3 is CRIGGRPYEQYF. The CDR3 nucleotides are TGCAGAATAGGGGGCAGACCCTACGAGCAGTACTTC.